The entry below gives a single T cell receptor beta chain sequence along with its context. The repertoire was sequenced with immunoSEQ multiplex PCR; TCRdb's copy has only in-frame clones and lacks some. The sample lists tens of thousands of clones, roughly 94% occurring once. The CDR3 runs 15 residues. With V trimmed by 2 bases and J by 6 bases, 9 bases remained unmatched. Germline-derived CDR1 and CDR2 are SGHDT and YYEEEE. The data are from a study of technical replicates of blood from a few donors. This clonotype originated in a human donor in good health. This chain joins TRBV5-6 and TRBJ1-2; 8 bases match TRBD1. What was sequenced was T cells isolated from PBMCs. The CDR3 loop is CASSLLTGGGDGYTF. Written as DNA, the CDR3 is TGTGCCAGCAGCTTACTTACAGGGGGAGGAGATGGCTACACCTTC.